These T cell receptor beta chains were read from a single sample in a study of CD8 T cells in Susac syndrome. TCRdb called the immunoSEQ multiplex PCR reads again in MiXCR, with one record for every CDR3 protein. The data show about 150,000 distinct CDR3 sequences, approximately 94% seen once. The source material was CD8+ T cells from PBMCs. Source of these receptors: a human donor with multiple sclerosis. The CDR3 runs from the conserved cysteine through the conserved F or W. The D gene is left open where the match is weak. Part of the rows lack a size; the others show once, few, many or a class for expanded clones.

clone size: .; J gene: TRBJ2-3; V gene: TRBV6-1; CDR3 length: 16; D gene: .; CDR3 DNA: TGTGCCAGCAGCCGCGGACAGACCACTAGCACAGATACGCAGTATTTT; CDR3 protein: CASSRGQTTSTDTQYF
clone size: .; J gene: TRBJ2-7; V gene: TRBV15; CDR3 length: 12; D gene: TRBD2; CDR3 DNA: TGTGCCACCGGAAAGCGGGGGGACGAGCAGTACTTC; CDR3 protein: CATGKRGDEQYF
clone size: .; J gene: TRBJ1-1; V gene: TRBV28; CDR3 length: 18; D gene: .; CDR3 DNA: TGTGCCAGCAGTCTCCCCCTTTGGGCAGGAGCCCTGAACACTGAAGCTTTCTTT; CDR3 protein: CASSLPLWAGALNTEAFF
clone size: .; J gene: TRBJ1-3; V gene: TRBV29-1; CDR3 length: 16; D gene: TRBD1; CDR3 DNA: TGCAGCGTTGTGGACAGGGGGTTACACTCTGGAAACACCATATATTTT; CDR3 protein: CSVVDRGLHSGNTIYF
clone size: once; J gene: TRBJ2-7; V gene: TRBV3-1; CDR3 length: 16; D gene: .; CDR3 DNA: TGTGCCAGCAGCCAAGGCTCGTCAAGGGCCTCCTACGAGCAGTACTTC; CDR3 protein: CASSQGSSRASYEQYF
clone size: .; J gene: TRBJ2-7; V gene: TRBV15; CDR3 length: 12; D gene: .; CDR3 DNA: TGTGCCACCAGCAGCTTCACCTACGAGCAGTACTTC; CDR3 protein: CATSSFTYEQYF
clone size: .; J gene: TRBJ2-4; V gene: TRBV5-6; CDR3 length: 13; D gene: .; CDR3 DNA: TGTGCCAGCAGCTTGGGGGCGGGGTACATTCAGTACTTC; CDR3 protein: CASSLGAGYIQYF
clone size: .; J gene: TRBJ1-5; V gene: TRBV4-1; CDR3 length: 13; D gene: .; CDR3 DNA: TGCGCCAGCAGCTACAACTTCGTTCAGCCCCAGCATTTT; CDR3 protein: CASSYNFVQPQHF
clone size: .; J gene: TRBJ2-1; V gene: TRBV11-1; CDR3 length: 24; D gene: TRBD2; CDR3 DNA: TGTGCCAGCAGCCGTCAGGGACAGACGCCGGGACTAGCGGGGGGGCCAGTCCGGGACAATGAGCAGTTCTTC; CDR3 protein: CASSRQGQTPGLAGGPVRDNEQFF
clone size: .; J gene: TRBJ2-3; V gene: TRBV29-1; CDR3 length: 18; D gene: TRBD2; CDR3 DNA: TGCAGCGTTGTACGACTAGCGGGAGATTCCCCTACCACAGATACGCAGTATTTT; CDR3 protein: CSVVRLAGDSPTTDTQYF
clone size: .; J gene: TRBJ2-7; V gene: TRBV28; CDR3 length: 14; D gene: .; CDR3 DNA: TGTGCCAGTCGCGGGGAGGATGTATCTTATGAGCAGTACTTC; CDR3 protein: CASRGEDVSYEQYF
clone size: .; J gene: TRBJ2-1; V gene: TRBV27; CDR3 length: 14; D gene: TRBD2; CDR3 DNA: TGTGCCAGCAGTCCCGGGGGGTCCCACAATGAGCAGTTCTTC; CDR3 protein: CASSPGGSHNEQFF
clone size: .; J gene: TRBJ2-6; V gene: TRBV29-1; CDR3 length: 16; D gene: .; CDR3 DNA: TGCAGCGCTGCGACATCCTCTAGCTCTGGGGCCAACGTCCTGACTTTC; CDR3 protein: CSAATSSSSGANVLTF
clone size: .; J gene: TRBJ2-6; V gene: TRBV6-1; CDR3 length: 16; D gene: TRBD1; CDR3 DNA: TGTGCCAGCAAATCCCGACAGGGTACCGGGGCCAACGTCCTGACTTTC; CDR3 protein: CASKSRQGTGANVLTF
clone size: .; J gene: TRBJ2-7; V gene: TRBV28; CDR3 length: 15; D gene: .; CDR3 DNA: TGTGCCAGCAGTTTCGGAGGGTCTCGTACGGAAGAGCAGTACTTC; CDR3 protein: CASSFGGSRTEEQYF
clone size: .; J gene: TRBJ2-1; V gene: TRBV7-9; CDR3 length: 16; D gene: TRBD2; CDR3 DNA: TGTGCCAGCAGCTCCCCGGGGGGGATCACTTACAATGAGCAGTTCTTC; CDR3 protein: CASSSPGGITYNEQFF
clone size: .; J gene: TRBJ2-1; V gene: TRBV20-1; CDR3 length: 13; D gene: .; CDR3 DNA: TGCAGTGCTAGGAGCCGCGGGCGCAATGAGCAGTTCTTC; CDR3 protein: CSARSRGRNEQFF
clone size: .; J gene: TRBJ2-7; V gene: TRBV20-1; CDR3 length: 15; D gene: TRBD1; CDR3 DNA: TGCAGTGCTAGAGGACAGGGTGGGGAGACCTACGAGCAGTACTTC; CDR3 protein: CSARGQGGETYEQYF
clone size: .; J gene: TRBJ2-2; V gene: TRBV13; CDR3 length: 15; D gene: .; CDR3 DNA: TGTGCCAGCAGCTTAGGGGCAGGGTACACCGGGGAGCTGTTTTTT; CDR3 protein: CASSLGAGYTGELFF
clone size: .; J gene: TRBJ2-7; V gene: TRBV20-1; CDR3 length: 16; D gene: .; CDR3 DNA: TGCAGTGCTAGAGAAGTGAGCTACCCGAACTCCTACGAGCAGTACTTC; CDR3 protein: CSAREVSYPNSYEQYF
clone size: .; J gene: TRBJ2-1; V gene: TRBV19; CDR3 length: 13; D gene: .; CDR3 DNA: TGTGCCGTCTCAAGGGCACTCAACAATGAGCAGTTCTTC; CDR3 protein: CAVSRALNNEQFF
clone size: .; J gene: TRBJ1-1; V gene: TRBV9; CDR3 length: 14; D gene: TRBD1; CDR3 DNA: TGTGCCAGCAGCGGACAGGGGGCTCAGACTGAAGCTTTCTTT; CDR3 protein: CASSGQGAQTEAFF
clone size: .; J gene: TRBJ2-7; V gene: TRBV7-9; CDR3 length: 14; D gene: TRBD1; CDR3 DNA: TGTGCCAGCAGCTCCGGGACAGTATCCTACGAGCAGTACTTC; CDR3 protein: CASSSGTVSYEQYF
clone size: .; J gene: TRBJ2-2; V gene: TRBV2; CDR3 length: 14; D gene: .; CDR3 DNA: TGTGCCAGCCGAGCCAGGGGAAACACCGGGGAGCTGTTTTTT; CDR3 protein: CASRARGNTGELFF
clone size: .; J gene: TRBJ1-1; V gene: TRBV10-3; CDR3 length: 11; D gene: .; CDR3 DNA: TGTGCCATCAGTGAGAACACTGAAGCTTTCTTT; CDR3 protein: CAISENTEAFF
clone size: once; J gene: TRBJ2-2; V gene: TRBV30; CDR3 length: 13; D gene: .; CDR3 DNA: TGTGCCTGGAGTTCCAGAGTTAGCGGGGAGCTGTTTTTT; CDR3 protein: CAWSSRVSGELFF
clone size: few; J gene: TRBJ2-7; V gene: TRBV4-3; CDR3 length: 13; D gene: .; CDR3 DNA: TGCGCCAGCAGCCAAGGCTACAGCTACGAGCAGTACTTC; CDR3 protein: CASSQGYSYEQYF
clone size: .; J gene: TRBJ2-1; V gene: TRBV12-3/TRBV12-4; CDR3 length: 13; D gene: .; CDR3 DNA: TGTGCCAGCAGGCAACGCCCCTACAATGAGCAGTTCTTC; CDR3 protein: CASRQRPYNEQFF
clone size: .; J gene: TRBJ2-7; V gene: TRBV6-2/TRBV6-3; CDR3 length: 16; D gene: TRBD1; CDR3 DNA: TGTGCCAGCAGTTCTCGGGTGGACAGGGTAGGCCGCGAGCAGTACTTC; CDR3 protein: CASSSRVDRVGREQYF
clone size: .; J gene: TRBJ2-1; V gene: TRBV9; CDR3 length: 15; D gene: .; CDR3 DNA: TGTGCCAGCAGCGTGGGCCGCGGATCCAACAATGAGCAGTTCTTC; CDR3 protein: CASSVGRGSNNEQFF
clone size: .; J gene: TRBJ2-1; V gene: TRBV27; CDR3 length: 16; D gene: .; CDR3 DNA: TGTGCCAGCAGTCCTTACCACGGGAAACTATACAATGAGCAGTTCTTC; CDR3 protein: CASSPYHGKLYNEQFF
clone size: .; J gene: TRBJ2-2; V gene: TRBV2; CDR3 length: 15; D gene: .; CDR3 DNA: TGTGCCAGCAGTGAAAGTACTATGTACACCGGGGAGCTGTTTTTT; CDR3 protein: CASSESTMYTGELFF
clone size: .; J gene: TRBJ2-7; V gene: TRBV9; CDR3 length: 14; D gene: TRBD2; CDR3 DNA: TGTGCCAGCAGCGTCGGACTAGTTGCGGACGAGCAGTACTTC; CDR3 protein: CASSVGLVADEQYF